One sample yielded the 3 T cell receptor beta chains listed below, sequenced in a study of OX40 agonist ivuxolimab in advanced cancers. Profiled with immunoSEQ multiplex PCR; TCRdb holds only in-frame clones, not every one. The data hold 70,000 to 95,000 clones, with approximately 90% observed a single time. Material: CD4+ or CD8+ T cells sorted from blood, obtained in a trial of the OX40 agonist ivuxolimab. The receptors were sampled from an adult with an advanced solid tumor such as melanoma, head and neck, liver or kidney cancer.

This chain uses TRBV28 with TRBJ1-2; possibly TRBD1 for D (6 bases). The CDR3 totals 13 residues. Trimming pared 4 bases from V and 4 bases from J, leaving 10 bases between. In germline, CDR1 is MDHEN, CDR2 SYDVKM. The CDR3 DNA follows: TGTGCCAGCAGTTGGGGGACAACCTATGGCTACACCTTC. It specifies CASSWGTTYGYTF.

The CDR3 region has the DNA TGCGCCAGCGCCTTACACAGCGACTGGAACACTGAAGCTTTCTTT. This gives the protein CASALHSDWNTEAFF. The rearrangement uses TRBV5-1 and TRBJ1-1; the D is unclear. Germline CDR1 is SGHRS and CDR2 is YFSETQ. V gave up 7 bases and J gave up 1 base, with 17 bases separating them. The CDR3 has 15 residues.

This rearrangement joins TRBV5-8 to TRBJ1-5, with unresolved D. The V gene's germline CDR1 is SGHTS and CDR2 YDEGEE. V gave up 1 base and J gave up 1 base, with 12 bases separating them. This CDR3 is built from 16 residues. CDR3 nucleotides: TGTGCCAGCAGCTTGAATGGGTGGGTAAGCAATCAGCCCCAGCATTTT. Encoded protein: CASSLNGWVSNQPQHF. The variable domain in full, completed from reference TRBV5-8 and TRBJ1-5, reads EAGVTQSPTHLIKTRGQQATLRCSPISGHTSVYWYQQALGLGLQFLLWYDEGEERNRGNFPPRFSGRQFPNYSSELNVNALELEDSALYLCASSLNGWVSNQPQHFGDGTRLSIL.